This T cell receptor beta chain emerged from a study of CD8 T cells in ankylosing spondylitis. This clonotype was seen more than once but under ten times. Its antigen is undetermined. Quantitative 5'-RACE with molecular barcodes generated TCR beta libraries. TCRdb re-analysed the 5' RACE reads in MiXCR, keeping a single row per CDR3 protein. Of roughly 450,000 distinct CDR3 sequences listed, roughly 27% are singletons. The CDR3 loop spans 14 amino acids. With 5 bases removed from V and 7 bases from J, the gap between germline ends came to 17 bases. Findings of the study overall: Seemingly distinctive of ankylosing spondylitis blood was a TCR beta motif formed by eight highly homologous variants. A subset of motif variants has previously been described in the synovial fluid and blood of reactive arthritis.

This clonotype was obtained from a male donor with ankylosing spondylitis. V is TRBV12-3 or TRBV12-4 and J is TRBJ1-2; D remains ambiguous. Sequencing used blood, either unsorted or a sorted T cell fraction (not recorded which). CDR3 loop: CASSLNPGYGGYTF. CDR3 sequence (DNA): TGTGCCAGCAGTCTAAACCCGGGGTACGGTGGCTACACCTTC.